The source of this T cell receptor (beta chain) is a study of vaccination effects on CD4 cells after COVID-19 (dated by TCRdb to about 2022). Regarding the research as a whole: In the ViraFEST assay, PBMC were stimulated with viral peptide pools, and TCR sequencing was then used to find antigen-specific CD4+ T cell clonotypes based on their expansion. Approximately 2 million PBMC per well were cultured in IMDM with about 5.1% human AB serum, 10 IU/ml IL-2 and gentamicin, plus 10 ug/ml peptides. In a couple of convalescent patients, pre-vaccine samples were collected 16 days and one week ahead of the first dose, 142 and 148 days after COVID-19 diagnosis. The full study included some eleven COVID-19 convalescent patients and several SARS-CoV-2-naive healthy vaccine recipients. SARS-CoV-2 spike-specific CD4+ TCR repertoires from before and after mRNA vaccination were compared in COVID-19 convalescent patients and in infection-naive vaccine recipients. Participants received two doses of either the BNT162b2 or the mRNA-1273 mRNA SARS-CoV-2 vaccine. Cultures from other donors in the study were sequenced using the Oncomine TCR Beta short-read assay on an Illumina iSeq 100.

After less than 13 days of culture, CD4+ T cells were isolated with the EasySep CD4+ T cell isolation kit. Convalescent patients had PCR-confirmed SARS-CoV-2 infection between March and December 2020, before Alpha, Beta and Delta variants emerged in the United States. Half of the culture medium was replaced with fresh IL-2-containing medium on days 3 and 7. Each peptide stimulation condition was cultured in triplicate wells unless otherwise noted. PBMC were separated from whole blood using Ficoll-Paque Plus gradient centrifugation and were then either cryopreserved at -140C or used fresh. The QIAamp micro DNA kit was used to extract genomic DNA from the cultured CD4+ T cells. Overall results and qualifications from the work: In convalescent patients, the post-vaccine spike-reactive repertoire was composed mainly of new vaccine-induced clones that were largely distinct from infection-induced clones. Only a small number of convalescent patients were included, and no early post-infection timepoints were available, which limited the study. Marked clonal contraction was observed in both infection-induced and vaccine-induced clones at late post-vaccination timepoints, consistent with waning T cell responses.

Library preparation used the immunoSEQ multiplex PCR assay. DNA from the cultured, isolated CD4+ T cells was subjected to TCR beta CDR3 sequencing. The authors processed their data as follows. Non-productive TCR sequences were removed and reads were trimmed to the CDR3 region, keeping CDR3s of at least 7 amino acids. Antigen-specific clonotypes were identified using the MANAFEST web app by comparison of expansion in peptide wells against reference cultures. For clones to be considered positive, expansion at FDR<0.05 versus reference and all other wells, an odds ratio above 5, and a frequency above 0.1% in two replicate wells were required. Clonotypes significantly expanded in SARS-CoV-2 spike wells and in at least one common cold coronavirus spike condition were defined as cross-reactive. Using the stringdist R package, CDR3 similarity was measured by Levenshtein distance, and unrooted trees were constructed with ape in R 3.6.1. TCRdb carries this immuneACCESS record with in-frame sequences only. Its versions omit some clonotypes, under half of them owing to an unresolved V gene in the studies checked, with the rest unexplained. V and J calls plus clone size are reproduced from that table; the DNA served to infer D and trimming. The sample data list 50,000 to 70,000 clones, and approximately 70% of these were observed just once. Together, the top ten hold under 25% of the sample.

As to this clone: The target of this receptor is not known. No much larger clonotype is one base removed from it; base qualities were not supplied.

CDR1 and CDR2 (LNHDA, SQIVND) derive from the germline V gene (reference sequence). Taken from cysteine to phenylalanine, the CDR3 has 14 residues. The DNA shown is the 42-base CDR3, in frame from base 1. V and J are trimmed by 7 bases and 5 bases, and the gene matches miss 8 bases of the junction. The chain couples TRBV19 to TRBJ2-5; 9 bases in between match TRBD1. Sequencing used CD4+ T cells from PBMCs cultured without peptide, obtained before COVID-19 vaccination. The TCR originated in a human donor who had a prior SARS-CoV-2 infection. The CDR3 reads CASTQTGGYETQYF. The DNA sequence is TGTGCCAGTACCCAAACAGGGGGCTATGAGACCCAGTACTTC.